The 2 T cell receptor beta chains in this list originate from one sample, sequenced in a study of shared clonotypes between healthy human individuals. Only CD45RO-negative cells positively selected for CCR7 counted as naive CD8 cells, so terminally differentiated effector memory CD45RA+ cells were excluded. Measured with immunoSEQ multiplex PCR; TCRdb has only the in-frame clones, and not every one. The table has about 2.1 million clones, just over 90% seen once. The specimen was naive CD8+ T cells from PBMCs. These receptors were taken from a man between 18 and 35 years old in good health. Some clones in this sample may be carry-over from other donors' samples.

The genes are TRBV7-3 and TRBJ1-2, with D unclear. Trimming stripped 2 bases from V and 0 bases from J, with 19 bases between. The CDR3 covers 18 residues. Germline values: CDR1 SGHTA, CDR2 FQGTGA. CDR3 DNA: TGTGCCAGCAGCTTATACCTTCTCGACAACAGTGCTAACTATGGCTACACCTTC. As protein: CASSLYLLDNSANYGYTF.

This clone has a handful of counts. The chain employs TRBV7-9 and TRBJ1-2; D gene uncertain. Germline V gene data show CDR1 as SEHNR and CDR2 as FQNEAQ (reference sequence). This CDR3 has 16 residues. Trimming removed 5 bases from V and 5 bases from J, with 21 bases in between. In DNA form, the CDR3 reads TGTGCCAGCAGCGATGGGTCCCGGTCGAGGAGTTATGGCTACACCTTC. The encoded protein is CASSDGSRSRSYGYTF.